Shown below are 30 T cell receptor beta chains from a single sample sequenced in a study of Graves' ophthalmopathy and Graves' hyperthyroidism. The TCR beta CDR3 regions underwent amplification from RNA transcripts. An opening RT-PCR round employed HTBI primers and preceded a second-round multiplex PCR. A single record per CDR3 protein comes from TCRdb applying MiXCR to the multiplex PCR reads. This sample has around 1,200,000 distinct CDR3 sequences; roughly 35% occur once, and the top ten carry over 8.5%. The material sequenced was peripheral blood or thyroid tissue (not recorded which). The receptors here all came from an adult man with Graves' hyperthyroidism.

The V and J genes are TRBV20-1 and TRBJ2-7; 9 bases line up with TRBD1. The germline gives CDR1 DFQATT, CDR2 SNEGSKA (reference sequence). The CDR3 is 13 residues long. Trimming took 5 bases from V and 5 from J; bases not matched to a gene: 7. Here the CDR3 DNA reads TGCAGTGCTTCGGGACAGGGTAACGACGAGCAGTACTTC. This sequence encodes CSASGQGNDEQYF.

This clonotype came up many times. The chain carries TRBV7-6 and TRBJ2-5; 9 nucleotides agree with TRBD2. The CDR3 extends over 13 amino acids. CDR1 is SGHVS and CDR2 is FNYEAQ in the germline V gene. Trimming removed 11 bases from V and 4 bases from J; junction bases left unmatched: 8. The CDR3 loop is CASTLAGAETQYF. The CDR3 region has the DNA TGTGCCTCCACGTTAGCGGGAGCAGAGACCCAGTACTTC.

In the case of this clonotype: A much larger clone lies one base from this, so it may be a read error. The rearrangement uses TRBV29-1 and TRBJ2-7; D not certain. Trimming removed 0 bases at V and 1 base at J, with 7 bases between. This CDR3 spans 13 amino acids. The germline gives CDR1 SQVTM, CDR2 ANQGSEA. The CDR3 is CSVEEDGSYEQYF. The CDR3 DNA sequence: TGCAGCGTTGAAGAAGACGGTTCCTACGAGCAGTACTTC.

The sample holds a few counts of this clonotype. The genes are TRBV4-2 and TRBJ2-7; D might be TRBD2 (6 bases). V lost 4 bases to trimming and J lost 5 bases, with 18 bases between them. CDR1 is LGHNA and CDR2 is YNFKEQ in the germline V gene. The CDR3 loop spans 15 amino acids. CDR3 DNA: TGTGCCAGCAGCCCCAGAGTAGGGACGGGGGACGAGCAGTACTTC. Protein product: CASSPRVGTGDEQYF.

The chain joins TRBV7-8 to TRBJ1-3; D not resolved. Germline values: CDR1 SGHVS, CDR2 FQNEAQ. V dropped 1 base and J dropped 4 bases, with 11 bases sitting between them. The CDR3 totals 15 residues. The CDR3 DNA sequence: TGTGCCAGCAGCTTAGTCCTGGCCTTAGGAAACACCATATATTTT. Its protein is CASSLVLALGNTIYF.

This clonotype came up a few times. The rearrangement links TRBV5-8 to TRBJ2-7; 7 bases line up with TRBD2. Germline trimming cut 0 bases from V and 0 bases from J; bases unmatched to any gene: 3. The CDR3 has 15 residues. Per germline, CDR1 SGHTS and CDR2 YDEGEE. The CDR3 region is CASSLGGLYSYEQYF. Written as DNA, the CDR3 is TGTGCCAGCAGCTTGGGGGGACTATACTCCTACGAGCAGTACTTC.

This clonotype has more than one count but fewer than ten. V is TRBV12-5 and J is TRBJ1-5; D unresolved. Germline V gene data show CDR1 as LGHNT and CDR2 as FRNRAP. CDR3 length equals 14 residues. V was cut by 1 base and J by 3 bases, with 7 bases left in between. CDR3 coding DNA: TGTGCTAGTGGTTTGGCGGGGTCCAATCAGCCCCAGCATTTT. Amino acid sequence: CASGLAGSNQPQHF. The complete variable domain, with remaining parts taken from reference TRBV12-5 and TRBJ1-5, reads DARVTQTPRHKVTEMGQEVTMRCQPILGHNTVFWYRQTMMQGLELLAYFRNRAPLDDSGMPKDRFSAEMPDATLATLKIQPSEPRDSAVYFCASGLAGSNQPQHFGDGTRLSIL.

This clonotype was seen a few times. V gene TRBV20-1 combines with J gene TRBJ2-2; unclear D gene. The CDR3 totals 14 residues. Germline-derived CDR1 and CDR2 are DFQATT and SNEGSKA (reference sequence). The V end lost 3 bases, the J end lost 5 bases, and 13 bases lay between the germline ends. In DNA, the CDR3 is TGCAGTGCTAGGCCCTCCCTTTTTACCGGGGAGCTGTTTTTT. Translated, it gives CSARPSLFTGELFF.

As concerns this clonotype: A single base separates this from a much larger clone, so it may be a read error. V gene TRBV7-8 combines with J gene TRBJ1-4, with 9 positions matching TRBD1. This CDR3 spans 15 amino acids. The germline V gene encodes CDR1 SGHVS and CDR2 FQNEAQ. The CDR3 loop reads CSSSLDRGRDEKLFF. The CDR3 nucleotides are TGTTCCAGCAGCTTAGACAGGGGGAGGGATGAAAAACTGTTTTTT.

The J gene is TRBJ2-7, the V gene TRBV10-2; TRBD2 might be the D (5 bases). The CDR3 spans 14 residues. Trimming stripped 3 bases from V and 2 bases from J, with 11 bases between. From germline, CDR1 is WSHSY and CDR2 SAAADI. As DNA, the CDR3 is TGCGCCAGCAGTGACTCCGGGATCCCCTACGAGCAGTACTTC. It is translated as CASSDSGIPYEQYF.

There are a few counts of this clonotype. This rearrangement joins TRBV5-5 to TRBJ1-1; no firm D call. V dropped 2 bases and J dropped 3 bases, with 23 bases sitting between them. The germline CDR1 and CDR2 sequences are SGHKS and YYEKEE (reference sequence). The CDR3 length is 18 residues. The DNA for the CDR3 is TGTGCCAGCAGCTTCGAGATTTGGCTTTTCGGCGGGGACACTGAAGCTTTCTTT. Amino acids: CASSFEIWLFGGDTEAFF.

This clonotype was seen a handful of times. V usage is TRBV29-1 and J usage is TRBJ1-1, with 8 bases that match TRBD1. CDR1 is SQVTM, CDR2 ANQGSEA, per germline. V lost 4 bases, J lost 3 bases, and 4 bases stayed unmatched. The CDR3 spans 13 residues. For the CDR3, the DNA is TGCAGCGTTGCGACAGGGGCGTACACTGAAGCTTTCTTT. It is translated as CSVATGAYTEAFF.

In regard to this clonotype: A clone one base away is much larger, so this may be a read error. This chain uses TRBV29-1 with TRBJ2-7; D may be TRBD2 (7 bases). CDR1 is SQVTM, CDR2 ANQGSEA, per germline. The CDR3 length is 13 residues. V was clipped by 4 bases and J by 6 bases, with 16 bases between them. The CDR3: CSVARAGAGEQYF. DNA of the CDR3: TGCAGCGTTGCTCGCGCGGGGGCAGGCGAGCAGTACTTC.

The sample holds one count of this clonotype. Possible read error: a much larger clone is one base away. The chain couples TRBV29-1 to TRBJ2-2, with D perhaps TRBD1 or TRBD2 (5 bases each). The germline V and J ends were trimmed by 6 bases and 5 bases, with 22 bases remaining between them. This CDR3 comprises 16 residues. CDR1 and CDR2 from the germline V gene are SQVTM and ANQGSEA. The CDR3 loop is CSVKVTGTPYTGELFF. The CDR3 region has the DNA TGCAGCGTGAAAGTAACCGGGACGCCCTATACCGGGGAGCTGTTTTTT.

This clonotype was recorded a few times. The chain has TRBV12-3 or TRBV12-4 and TRBJ1-1; D perhaps matches TRBD1 (6 bases). The V end lost 5 bases, the J end lost 5 bases, and 18 bases lay between the germline ends. The CDR3 covers 15 residues. CDR3 DNA: TGTGCCAGCAGTCCCCTGACAGGACGGAGAACTGAAGCTTTCTTT. This sequence encodes CASSPLTGRRTEAFF.

The chain couples TRBV29-1 to TRBJ1-6; the match to TRBD1 covers 7 bases. The CDR3 is 13 residues long. The V gene's germline CDR1 is SQVTM and CDR2 ANQGSEA. Trimming cost V 4 bases and J 6 bases; bases outside gene matches: 3. This CDR3 is CSVGGDSNSPLHF. CDR3 nucleotides: TGCAGCGTTGGGGGGGACAGTAATTCACCCCTCCACTTT.

The chain carries TRBV4-1 and TRBJ1-4; TRBD1 might be the D (6 bases). Per germline, CDR1 MGHRA and CDR2 YSYEKL. The CDR3 has 14 amino acids. V was clipped by 1 base and J by 8 bases, with 11 bases between them. The CDR3 here is CASSQGGGGEKLFF. Written as DNA, the CDR3 is TGCGCCAGCAGCCAAGGCGGGGGCGGGGAAAAACTGTTTTTT.

The rearrangement links TRBV2 to TRBJ1-5; possibly TRBD1 for D (5 bases). The V gene lost 6 bases and the J gene lost 8 bases, with 17 bases spanning the gap. Germline CDR1 SNHLY, CDR2 FYNNEI. The CDR3 is 14 amino acids. CDR3 amino acids: CASRPWGITKPQHF. In DNA form, the CDR3 reads TGTGCCAGCAGGCCTTGGGGGATCACTAAGCCCCAGCATTTT. Variable domain in full (rest from reference TRBV2 and TRBJ1-5): EPEVTQTPSHQVTQMGQEVILRCVPISNHLYFYWYRQILGQKVEFLVSFYNNEISEKSEIFDDQFSVERPDGSNFTLKIRSTKLEDSAMYFCASRPWGITKPQHFGDGTRLSIL.

Remarks on this clonotype: With a much larger clone just one base away, this may be a read error. The V gene is TRBV7-9, the J gene TRBJ1-4; possible D gene TRBD1, 6 bases. The germline CDR1 and CDR2 sequences are SEHNR and FQNEAQ (reference sequence). The V gene lost 5 bases and the J gene lost 8 bases, with 18 bases spanning the gap. This CDR3 is 15 amino acids long. The CDR3 spells CASSPGGRGAEKLFF. The DNA of the CDR3 is TGTGCCAGCAGCCCGGGGGGCAGGGGTGCGGAAAAACTGTTTTTT.

This clonotype was observed a handful of times. V and J are TRBV7-9 and TRBJ1-1; D is undetermined. V was cut by 1 base and J by 7 bases, with 16 bases left in between. The CDR3 is 15 amino acids. From germline, CDR1 is SEHNR and CDR2 FQNEAQ (reference sequence). In nucleotides, the CDR3 is TGTGCCAGCAGCTTAGGCCTTGGGATTTCTAGTGAAGCTTTCTTT. It codes for CASSLGLGISSEAFF.

This clonotype was recorded at least ten times. The chain combines TRBV10-2 with TRBJ2-2; D uncertain. CDR3 size: 13 residues. Germline V gene lookup returns CDR1 WSHSY and CDR2 SAAADI. Trimming cost V 11 bases and J 3 bases, with 13 bases left between them. This CDR3 reads CAGPLDYTGELFF. The CDR3 DNA reads TGCGCCGGCCCCCTAGACTACACCGGGGAGCTGTTTTTT.

This clonotype was found many times. CDR3 sequence reads: CSAATGGAYSPLHF. CDR3 DNA: TGCAGCGCCGCGACAGGGGGCGCGTATTCACCCCTCCACTTT. V and J are TRBV29-1 and TRBJ1-6, with 10 bases lining up with TRBD1. The V gene end was trimmed by 7 bases and the J gene end by 8 bases; junction bases not matched to a gene: 8. The CDR3 is made up of 14 amino acids. From germline, CDR1 is SQVTM and CDR2 ANQGSEA.

The gene calls are TRBV6-1 and TRBJ2-2; no firm D call. Germline CDR1 MNHNS, CDR2 SASEGT. Trimming stripped 5 bases from V and 7 bases from J, with 17 bases between. This CDR3 contains 15 residues. The CDR3 DNA reads as TGTGCCAGCAGTTACTACTTTAGTGTGGTCGGGGAGCTGTTTTTT. Amino acids: CASSYYFSVVGELFF.

V and J are TRBV28 and TRBJ1-1; TRBD1 is a possible D gene (5 bases). Trimming shortened V by 6 bases and J by 5 bases, and 19 bases separated the two germline ends. This CDR3 contains 15 residues. CDR1 and CDR2 (germline): MDHEN, SYDVKM. The CDR3 protein is CASSKPRQFLTEAFF. The CDR3 nucleotides are TGTGCCAGCAGCAAACCCCGACAGTTTTTGACTGAAGCTTTCTTT.

J is TRBJ1-5 and V is TRBV10-3, with D hard to call. V was trimmed by 5 bases and J by 3 bases, leaving 11 bases between them. The CDR3 is 14 residues long. CDR1 and CDR2 (germline): ENHRY, SYGVKD. The CDR3 reads CAISYPGHNQPQHF. CDR3 coding DNA: TGTGCCATCAGTTATCCGGGCCACAATCAGCCCCAGCATTTT.

The chain employs TRBV6-1 and TRBJ1-5; the match to TRBD1 covers 8 bases. This CDR3 has 15 residues. Germline CDR1 MNHNS, CDR2 SASEGT. J was trimmed by 3 bases and V by 5 bases; bases with no gene match: 6. In DNA, the CDR3 is TGTGCCAGCAGTATTACAGGGGGGGCCAATCAGCCCCAGCATTTT. Its protein product is CASSITGGANQPQHF.

The chain combines TRBV7-9 with TRBJ2-5; TRBD2 is a possible D gene (5 bases). The V end lost 5 bases, the J end lost 2 bases, and 15 bases lay between the germline ends. The CDR3 runs to 15 residues. CDR1 is SEHNR, CDR2 FQNEAQ, per germline (reference sequence). CDR3 sequence (DNA): TGTGCCAGCAGCGTTGAACAGCGACTACAAGAGACCCAGTACTTC. Translating it yields CASSVEQRLQETQYF.

J is TRBJ1-2 and V is TRBV28; no reliable D call. The CDR3 covers 15 residues. The germline V gene encodes CDR1 MDHEN and CDR2 SYDVKM. Between the trimmed V and J ends, which lost 6 bases and 2 bases, there was a span of 16 bases. CDR3 bases: TGTGCCAGCAGCCAACCCCAGGCAGGCAACTATGGCTACACCTTC. Translation gives CASSQPQAGNYGYTF.

CDR3 coding DNA: TGTGCCGGAGGACAGGGGACATATAACACTGAAGCTTTCTTT. This encodes CAGGQGTYNTEAFF. The chain is built from TRBV10-3 and TRBJ1-1, with 9 bases aligning to TRBD1. V was clipped by 11 bases and J by 2 bases; unmatched bases: 9. CDR1 ENHRY and CDR2 SYGVKD come from the germline V gene. This CDR3 spans 14 amino acids.

V is TRBV5-1 and J is TRBJ2-2; D could derive from TRBD1 or TRBD2 (5 bases each). This CDR3 contains 15 residues. V shed 1 base and J shed 3 bases, with 10 bases lying between them. Looked up from germline, CDR1 is SGHRS and CDR2 is YFSETQ. The CDR3 here is CASSLSLGDTGELFF. The CDR3 bases are TGCGCCAGCAGCTTGTCGTTGGGGGACACCGGGGAGCTGTTTTTT.